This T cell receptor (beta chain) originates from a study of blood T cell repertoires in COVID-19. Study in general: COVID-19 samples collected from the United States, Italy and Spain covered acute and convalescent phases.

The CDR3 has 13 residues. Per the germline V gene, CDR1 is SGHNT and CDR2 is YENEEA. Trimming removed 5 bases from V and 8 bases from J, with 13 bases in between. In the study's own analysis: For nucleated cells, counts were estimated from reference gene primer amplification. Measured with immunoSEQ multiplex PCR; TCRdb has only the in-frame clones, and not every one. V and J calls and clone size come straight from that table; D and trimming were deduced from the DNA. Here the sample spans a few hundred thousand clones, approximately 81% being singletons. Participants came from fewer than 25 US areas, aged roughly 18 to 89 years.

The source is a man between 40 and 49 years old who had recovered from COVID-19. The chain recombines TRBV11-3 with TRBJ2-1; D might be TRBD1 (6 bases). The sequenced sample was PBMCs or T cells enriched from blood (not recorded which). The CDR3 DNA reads TGTGCCAGCAGCCCTCCAGACAGGCATGAGCAGTTCTTC. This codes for CASSPPDRHEQFF.